This T cell receptor beta chain derives from a study of shared clonotypes between healthy human individuals. Study-level points and caveats: An expected dependence of interdonor clonotype sharing on sequencing depth was noted.

Germline V gives CDR1 SNHLY, CDR2 FYNNEI. With 6 bases removed from V and 0 bases from J, the gap between germline ends came to 18 bases. The CDR3 is 17 residues long. TCRdb keeps only in-frame clones here, not all; method: immunoSEQ multiplex PCR. The data contain roughly 2,500,000 clones, roughly 93% of them seen just once; the ten biggest clones take up approximately 0.36%. For this clone: Its matching antigen is unknown.

The sample taken for sequencing was naive CD4+ T cells from PBMCs. Subset defined: CD45RA+ positively selected. The chain recombines TRBV2 with TRBJ1-5; no clear D. This sequence was found in a man aged 18 to 30 in good health. Some clones in this sample may be carry-over from other donors' samples. DNA of the CDR3: TGTGCCAGCAGAAGGACTAGGGAAAGTAGTAGCAATCAGCCCCAGCATTTT. It is translated as CASRRTRESSSNQPQHF.